The 24 T cell receptor beta chains presented below share a single source sample, sequenced in a study of blood T cells in healthy people across ages. The authors ran a second PCR of 7 to 11 cycles using a sample-barcoded 5' primer and a J-beta primer mix. TCRdb re-analysed the 5' RACE reads in MiXCR, keeping a single row per CDR3 protein. Of hundreds of thousands of distinct CDR3 sequences listed, roughly 50% are singletons. Material for sequencing was blood. These receptor sequences come from a young man in good health.

CDR3: CASSSGRAQYF. Written as DNA, the CDR3 is TGTGCCAGCAGTTCGGGACGGGCGCAGTATTTT. The V gene is TRBV12-3 or TRBV12-4, the J gene TRBJ2-3; D could derive from TRBD1 or TRBD2 (5 bases each). The CDR3 is made up of 11 amino acids. Trimming stripped 4 bases from V and 10 bases from J, with 9 bases between.

As for this clonotype: Just one base apart from a much larger clone, this may be a read error. V gene TRBV4-2 combines with J gene TRBJ2-3, with 7 bases aligning to TRBD2. The CDR3 runs 17 residues. Germline CDR1 LGHNA, CDR2 YNFKEQ. V was pared by 0 bases and J by 8 bases, with 14 bases of the junction left unmatched. CDR3 amino acids: CASSQDLQRGRGGTQYF. The CDR3 DNA sequence: TGTGCCAGCAGCCAAGATTTACAGCGGGGAAGAGGTGGTACGCAGTATTTT.

This clonotype appeared a single time. A junction boundary mismatches the germline segment, possibly from a read error. The rearrangement uses TRBV11-2 and TRBJ1-4; D is undetermined. In germline, CDR1 is SGHAT, CDR2 FQNNGV. The CDR3 extends over 14 amino acids. The CDR3 loop reads CASSPRQMNEKLFF. The CDR3 region has the DNA TGTGCCAGCAGCCCCCGTCAAATGAATGAAAAGCTGTTTTTT.

The chain carries TRBV7-2 and TRBJ2-5, with 8 bases fitting TRBD1. The J call may be in error: the DNA end matches TRBJ2-7 better. The CDR3 length is 14 residues. CDR1 SGHTA and CDR2 FQGNSA come from the germline V gene. The CDR3 region has the DNA TGTGCCAGCAGGGTGGGGACAGGAACCTACGAGCAGTACTTC. Encoded protein: CASRVGTGTYEQYF.

This clonotype showed up just once. V usage is TRBV12-3 or TRBV12-4 and J usage is TRBJ1-2; TRBD1 matches 10 bases. CDR3 length: 16 amino acids. V gave up 5 bases and J gave up 4 bases; unmatched junction bases: 10. CDR3 sequence: CASSAGTGDLGYGYTF. The CDR3 DNA follows: TGTGCCAGCAGTGCGGGGACAGGGGATCTCGGCTATGGCTACACCTTC.

This clonotype occurred a few times. The chain uses TRBV12-3 or TRBV12-4 and TRBJ1-2; D call uncertain. The V and J ends lost 3 bases and 7 bases respectively, with 12 bases between them. This CDR3 comprises 13 residues. The CDR3 bases are TGTGCCAGCAGTTTTAGTGGGGAGCGTGGCTACACCTTC. Translated, it gives CASSFSGERGYTF.

This chain uses TRBV4-3 with TRBJ2-7; D gene ambiguous. The CDR3 runs 12 residues. Germline V gene data show CDR1 as LGHNA and CDR2 as YSLEER. The V end lost 1 base, the J end lost 7 bases, and 8 bases lay between the germline ends. CDR3 coding DNA: TGCGCCAGCAGCCAAGGGATTGGGGAGCAGTACTTC. The encoded protein is CASSQGIGEQYF.

The chain is built from TRBV28 and TRBJ2-5; a weak D match, TRBD2 (6 bases). V lost 11 bases and J lost 2, with 18 bases in between. The CDR3 is made up of 14 amino acids. Germline-derived CDR1 and CDR2 are MDHEN and SYDVKM. Written as DNA, the CDR3 is TGTGCCTGTTCCGGTAATGGAGGGCAAGAGACCCAGTACTTC. This gives the protein CACSGNGGQETQYF.

V gene TRBV27 combines with J gene TRBJ2-1; D call uncertain. This CDR3 region has 12 residues. The V end was cut by 8 bases, the J end by 10 bases, with 15 bases between. Germline-derived CDR1 and CDR2 are MNHEY and SMNVEV (reference sequence). The CDR3 region is CASSSGLREQFF. Written as DNA, the CDR3 is TGTGCCAGCTCTTCCGGGCTACGCGAGCAGTTCTTC.

The chain uses TRBV5-8 and TRBJ2-7; 7 positions agree with TRBD1. CDR3 length: 15 residues. V gave up 1 base and J gave up 3 bases; unmatched junction bases: 7. The V gene's germline CDR1 is SGHTS and CDR2 YDEGEE. The CDR3 DNA reads TGTGCCAGCAGCTTGTTGTCCGGGACAGACTACGAGCAGTACTTC. Residues: CASSLLSGTDYEQYF.

This clonotype came up a few times. V is TRBV7-2 and J is TRBJ2-4; 8 nucleotides agree with TRBD1. CDR1 SGHTA and CDR2 FQGNSA come from the germline V gene. J gave up 6 bases and V 1 base, and 5 bases lay outside the gene matches. The CDR3 consists of 15 residues. CDR3 protein: CASSLGTGSGNIQYF. The CDR3, as DNA: TGTGCCAGCAGCTTAGGGACAGGGAGCGGAAACATTCAGTACTTC.

The V gene is TRBV7-3, the J gene TRBJ2-1, with a tentative D call TRBD1 (5 bases). The germline gives CDR1 SGHTA, CDR2 FQGTGA. Trimming pared 1 base from V and 7 bases from J, leaving 17 bases between. The CDR3 is 16 amino acids. The CDR3 protein is CASSLRGEASRNEQFF. The CDR3 DNA is TGTGCCAGCAGCTTAAGGGGCGAGGCTAGTAGGAATGAGCAGTTCTTC.

This clonotype was seen a handful of times. The chain is built from TRBV15 and TRBJ2-3, with D unresolved. The germline V gene encodes CDR1 LNHNV and CDR2 YYDKDF (reference sequence). The CDR3 extends over 13 amino acids. Trimming shortened V by 4 bases and J by 6 bases, and 11 bases separated the two germline ends. The CDR3, as DNA: TGTGCCACCAGCATCCGGCCGGCGGATACGCAGTATTTT. Its translation is CATSIRPADTQYF. Complete variable domain (other parts from reference TRBV15 and TRBJ2-3): DAMVIQNPRYQVTQFGKPVTLSCSQTLNHNVMYWYQQKSSQAPKLLFHYYDKDFNNEADTPDNFQSRRPNTSFCFLDIRSPGLGDTAMYLCATSIRPADTQYFGPGTRLTVL.

CDR3 sequence (DNA): TGTGCCAGCAGCTTAGGTGCAGGGAAAGAGACCCAGTACTTC. Translation: CASSLGAGKETQYF. The chain is built from TRBV7-2 and TRBJ2-5, with TRBD1 as a possible D gene (5 bases). The CDR3 runs to 14 residues. V gave up 1 base and J gave up 3 bases, with 9 bases separating them. In germline, CDR1 is SGHTA, CDR2 FQGNSA.

This clonotype was counted between two and nine times. This rearrangement joins TRBV4-2 to TRBJ2-5, with 8 bases aligning to TRBD2. The CDR3 contains 15 residues. The V segment lost 2 bases and the J segment 4 bases; nucleotides outside the gene matches: 6. CDR1 and CDR2 from the germline V gene are LGHNA and YNFKEQ. The CDR3 here is CASSQYGGAGETQYF. The CDR3 DNA is TGTGCCAGCAGCCAATACGGGGGGGCGGGAGAGACCCAGTACTTC.

The chain combines TRBV15 with TRBJ1-2; TRBD1 aligns across 8 bases. The V gene's germline CDR1 is LNHNV and CDR2 YYDKDF (reference sequence). There are 15 residues in the CDR3. V trimming: 1 base; J trimming: 5 bases; junction bases outside the gene matches: 6. CDR3 protein: CATSRGGQGPYGYTF. CDR3 nucleotides: TGTGCCACCAGCAGAGGTGGACAGGGACCATATGGCTACACCTTC.

The gene calls are TRBV4-2 and TRBJ2-3; 10 bases are shared with TRBD2. V gave up 3 bases and J gave up 3 bases; unmatched junction bases: 6. Germline lookup yields CDR1 LGHNA and CDR2 YNFKEQ. This CDR3 is 16 amino acids long. The CDR3 spells CASSQGSGGKTDTQYF. The CDR3 DNA reads as TGTGCCAGCAGCCAGGGTAGCGGGGGGAAGACAGATACGCAGTATTTT.

V and J are TRBV11-2 and TRBJ2-7; tentatively, D is TRBD2 (5 bases). CDR1 and CDR2 from the germline V gene are SGHAT and FQNNGV. V lost 5 bases and J lost 4, with 18 bases in between. The CDR3 is 15 residues long. DNA of the CDR3: TGTGCCAGCAGCGGGCTAACCGGGAAAAAATACGAGCAGTACTTC. Translating it yields CASSGLTGKKYEQYF.

The rearrangement joins TRBV6-1 to TRBJ1-6; TRBD1 might be the D (6 bases). The CDR3 covers 12 residues. CDR1 MNHNS and CDR2 SASEGT come from the germline V gene. V was shortened by 8 bases and J by 9 bases, with 11 bases between the two germline ends. The CDR3 loop reads CASWGDTSPLHF. As DNA, the CDR3 is TGTGCCAGCTGGGGGGACACTTCACCCCTCCACTTT.

V gene TRBV6-5 combines with J gene TRBJ1-1, with a tentative D call TRBD1 (5 bases). V lost 6 bases, J lost 5 bases, and 13 bases lay in between. Germline V gene lookup returns CDR1 MNHEY and CDR2 SVGAGI. The CDR3 length is 13 residues. CDR3 amino acids: CASSWGGSTEAFF. CDR3 nucleotides: TGTGCCAGCAGCTGGGGGGGAAGTACTGAAGCTTTCTTT.

This clonotype was counted between two and nine times. A much larger clone lies one base from this, so it may be a read error. This chain uses TRBV29-1 with TRBJ2-1, with 14 bases identical to TRBD2. The V gene end was trimmed by 7 bases and the J gene end by 8 bases; junction bases not matched to a gene: 4. Germline V gene lookup returns CDR1 SQVTM and CDR2 ANQGSEA. The CDR3 has 13 amino acids. CDR3 DNA sequence: TGCAGCGGTGGACTAGCGGGAGGTTATGAGCAGTTCTTC. It yields the protein CSGGLAGGYEQFF.

The V call is TRBV7-2, the J call TRBJ2-2; D unclear. The CDR3 is 15 residues long. The V gene lost 6 bases and the J gene lost 2 bases, with 13 bases spanning the gap. Looked up from germline, CDR1 is SGHTA and CDR2 is FQGNSA. The CDR3 DNA follows: TGTGCCAGCAGGACGATAGCAGTTAACACCGGGGAGCTGTTTTTT. This encodes CASRTIAVNTGELFF.

This sequence joins TRBV18 and TRBJ1-1; possible D gene TRBD1, 6 bases. The length of the CDR3 is 13 residues. Trimming removed 9 bases from V and 1 base from J, with 12 bases in between. Germline-derived CDR1 and CDR2 are KGHSH and LQKENI. CDR3 loop: CASKQGANTEAFF. The CDR3 DNA reads TGTGCCAGTAAACAGGGAGCGAACACTGAAGCTTTCTTT.

The chain is built from TRBV7-9 and TRBJ2-4; the D gene is possibly TRBD2 (6 bases). V lost 5 bases to trimming and J lost 7 bases, with 12 bases between them. The V gene's germline CDR1 is SEHNR and CDR2 FQNEAQ (reference sequence). The length of the CDR3 is 13 residues. Written as DNA, the CDR3 is TGTGCCAGCAGCCTAGGGACTGTGAACATTCAGTACTTC. Its translation is CASSLGTVNIQYF.